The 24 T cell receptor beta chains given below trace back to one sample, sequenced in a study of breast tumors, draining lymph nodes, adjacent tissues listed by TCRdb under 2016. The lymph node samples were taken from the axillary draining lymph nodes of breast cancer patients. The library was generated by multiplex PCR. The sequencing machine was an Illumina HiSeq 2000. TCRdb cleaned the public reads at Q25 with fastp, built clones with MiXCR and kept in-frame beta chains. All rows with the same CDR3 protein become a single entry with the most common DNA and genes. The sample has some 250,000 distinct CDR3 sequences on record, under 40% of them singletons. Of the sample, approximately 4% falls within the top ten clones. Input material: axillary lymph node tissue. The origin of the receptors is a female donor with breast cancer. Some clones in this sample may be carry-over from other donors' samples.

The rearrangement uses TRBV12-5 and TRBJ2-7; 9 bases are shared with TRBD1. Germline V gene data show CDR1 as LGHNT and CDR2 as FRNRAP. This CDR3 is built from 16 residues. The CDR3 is CASSSKQGAINYEQYF. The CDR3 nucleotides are TGTGCCAGCAGCAGCAAACAGGGGGCCATAAACTACGAGCAGTACTTC.

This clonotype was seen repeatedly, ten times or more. CDR3 sequence (DNA): TGTGCCAGCAGCTTAAAGGCCTTAGCGGGGGATTTATACAATGAGCAGTTCTTC. This gives the protein CASSLKALAGDLYNEQFF. This chain uses TRBV7-6 with TRBJ2-1, with TRBD2 matching over 9 bases. Germline V gene lookup returns CDR1 SGHVS and CDR2 FNYEAQ. This CDR3 region has 18 residues. The V and J ends lost 2 bases and 4 bases, in that order; junction bases with no gene match: 12.

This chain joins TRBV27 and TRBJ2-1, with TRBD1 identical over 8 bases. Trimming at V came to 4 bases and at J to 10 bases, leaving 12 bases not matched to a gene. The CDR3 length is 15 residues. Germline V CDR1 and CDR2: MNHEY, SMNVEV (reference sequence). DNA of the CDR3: TGTGCCAGCAGTTACTTGGCAGGGGGCTCCGAGGAGCAGTTCTTC. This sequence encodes CASSYLAGGSEEQFF.

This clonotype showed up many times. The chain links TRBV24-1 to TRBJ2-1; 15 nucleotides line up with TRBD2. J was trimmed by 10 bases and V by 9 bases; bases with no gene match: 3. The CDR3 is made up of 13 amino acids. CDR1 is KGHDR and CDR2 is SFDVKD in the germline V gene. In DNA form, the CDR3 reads TGTGCCACCGAAGGGACTAGCGGGAGGGAGCAGTTCTTC. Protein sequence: CATEGTSGREQFF.

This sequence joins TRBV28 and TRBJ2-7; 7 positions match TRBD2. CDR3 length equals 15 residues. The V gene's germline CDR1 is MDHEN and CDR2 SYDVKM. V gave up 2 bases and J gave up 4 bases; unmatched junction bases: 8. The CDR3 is CASSLRASGAYEQYF. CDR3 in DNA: TGTGCCAGCAGTTTACGGGCTAGCGGAGCTTACGAGCAGTACTTC.

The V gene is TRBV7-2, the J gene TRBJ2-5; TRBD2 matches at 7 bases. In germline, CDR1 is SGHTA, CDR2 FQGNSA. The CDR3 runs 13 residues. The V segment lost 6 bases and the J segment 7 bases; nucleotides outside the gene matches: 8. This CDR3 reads CASRRGGAGTQYF. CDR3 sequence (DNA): TGTGCCAGCAGGAGGGGAGGGGCTGGGACCCAGTACTTC.

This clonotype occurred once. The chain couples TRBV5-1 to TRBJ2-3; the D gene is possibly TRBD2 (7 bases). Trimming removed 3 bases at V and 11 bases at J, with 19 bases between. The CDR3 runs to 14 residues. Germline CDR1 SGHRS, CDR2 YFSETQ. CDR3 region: CASSWTVGGDEQYF. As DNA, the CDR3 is TGCGCCAGCAGCTGGACAGTGGGGGGGGATGAGCAGTATTTT.

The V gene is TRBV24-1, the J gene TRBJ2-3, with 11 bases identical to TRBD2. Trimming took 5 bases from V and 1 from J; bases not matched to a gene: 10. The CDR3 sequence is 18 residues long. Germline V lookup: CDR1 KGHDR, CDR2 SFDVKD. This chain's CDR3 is CATSARSDSGGGTDTQYF. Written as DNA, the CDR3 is TGTGCCACCAGTGCTAGATCCGATAGCGGGGGGGGCACAGATACGCAGTATTTT.

In DNA, the CDR3 is TGTGCCAGCAGTCACCCTCTAGGGGACCACGCCGGGGAGCTGTTTTTT. Its translation: CASSHPLGDHAGELFF. This chain connects TRBV6-5 to TRBJ2-2; D might be TRBD1 or TRBD2, each matching 5 bases. There are 16 residues in the CDR3. Germline V gene sequence: CDR1 MNHEY, CDR2 SVGAGI. V lost 5 bases, J lost 6 bases, and 19 bases lay in between.

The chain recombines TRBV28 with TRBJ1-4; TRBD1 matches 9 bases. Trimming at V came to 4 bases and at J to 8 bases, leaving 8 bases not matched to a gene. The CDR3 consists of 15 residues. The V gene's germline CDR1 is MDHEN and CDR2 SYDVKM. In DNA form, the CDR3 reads TGTGCCAGCAGTTGGGGGCGGGGACAGGGCGAAAAACTGTTTTTT. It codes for CASSWGRGQGEKLFF.

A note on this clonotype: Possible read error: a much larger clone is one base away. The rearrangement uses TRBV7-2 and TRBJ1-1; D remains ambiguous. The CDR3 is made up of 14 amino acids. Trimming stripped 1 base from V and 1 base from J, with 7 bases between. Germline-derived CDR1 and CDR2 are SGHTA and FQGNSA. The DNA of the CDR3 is TGTACCAGCAGCTTAGACGGCGGGAACACTGAAGCTTTCTTT. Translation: CTSSLDGGNTEAFF.

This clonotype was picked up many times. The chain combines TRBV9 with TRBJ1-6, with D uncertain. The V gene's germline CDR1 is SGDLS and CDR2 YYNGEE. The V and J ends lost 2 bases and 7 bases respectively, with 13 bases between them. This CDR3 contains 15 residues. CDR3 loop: CASSVFEGGNSPLHF. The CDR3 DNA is TGTGCCAGCAGCGTTTTTGAGGGTGGAAATTCACCCCTCCACTTT.

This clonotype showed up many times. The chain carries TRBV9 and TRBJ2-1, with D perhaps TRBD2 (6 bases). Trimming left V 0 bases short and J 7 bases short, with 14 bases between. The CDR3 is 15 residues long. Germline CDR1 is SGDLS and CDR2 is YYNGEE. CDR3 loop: CASSVAWRAGNEQFF. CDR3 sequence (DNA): TGTGCCAGCAGCGTAGCTTGGAGGGCGGGGAATGAGCAGTTCTTC.

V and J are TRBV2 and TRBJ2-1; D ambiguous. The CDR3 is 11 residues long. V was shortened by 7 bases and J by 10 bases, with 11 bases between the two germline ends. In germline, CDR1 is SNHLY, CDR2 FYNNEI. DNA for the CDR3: TGTGCCAGCAAGCCCGAACGGGAGCAGTTCTTC. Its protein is CASKPEREQFF.

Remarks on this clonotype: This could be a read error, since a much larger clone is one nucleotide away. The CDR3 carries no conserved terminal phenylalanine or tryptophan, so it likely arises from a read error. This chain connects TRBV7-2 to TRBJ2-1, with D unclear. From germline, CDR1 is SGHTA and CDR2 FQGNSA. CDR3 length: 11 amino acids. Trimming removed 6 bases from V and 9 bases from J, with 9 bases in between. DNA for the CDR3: TGTGCCAGCAGTGAAAATCTTGAGCAGTTCCTC. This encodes CASSENLEQFL.

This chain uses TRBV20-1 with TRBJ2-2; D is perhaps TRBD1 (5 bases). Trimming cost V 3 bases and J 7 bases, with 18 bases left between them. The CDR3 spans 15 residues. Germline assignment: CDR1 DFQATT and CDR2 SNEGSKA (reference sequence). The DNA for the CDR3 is TGCAGTGCTAGCCGGGCTGGGGCAGGGAACGGGGAGCTGTTTTTT. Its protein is CSASRAGAGNGELFF.

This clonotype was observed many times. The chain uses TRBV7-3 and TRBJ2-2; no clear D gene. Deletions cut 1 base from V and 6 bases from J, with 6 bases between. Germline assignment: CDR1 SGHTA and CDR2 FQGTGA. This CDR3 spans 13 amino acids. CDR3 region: CASSLMKPGELFF. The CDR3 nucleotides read TGTGCCAGCAGCTTAATGAAACCCGGGGAGCTGTTTTTT.

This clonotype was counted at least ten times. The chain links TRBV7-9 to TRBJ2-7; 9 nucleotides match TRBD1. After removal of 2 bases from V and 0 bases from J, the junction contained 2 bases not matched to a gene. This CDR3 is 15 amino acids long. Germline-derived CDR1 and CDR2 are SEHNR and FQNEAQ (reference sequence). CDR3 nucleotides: TGTGCCAGCAGCTTAACAGGGGGCCTCTCCTACGAGCAGTACTTC. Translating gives CASSLTGGLSYEQYF.

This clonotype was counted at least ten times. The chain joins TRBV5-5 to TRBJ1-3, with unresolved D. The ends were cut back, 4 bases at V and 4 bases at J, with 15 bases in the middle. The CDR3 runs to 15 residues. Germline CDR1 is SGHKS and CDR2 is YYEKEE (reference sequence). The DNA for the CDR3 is TGTGCCAGCAGCCCCGGGCCAAACGACGGAAACACCATATATTTT. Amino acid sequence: CASSPGPNDGNTIYF.

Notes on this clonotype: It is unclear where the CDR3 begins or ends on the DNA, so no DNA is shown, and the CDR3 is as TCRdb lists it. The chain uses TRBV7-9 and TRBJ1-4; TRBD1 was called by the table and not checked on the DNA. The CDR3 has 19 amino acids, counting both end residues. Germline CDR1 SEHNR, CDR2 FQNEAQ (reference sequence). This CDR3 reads CASSIYLCSVVWGQGKLFF.

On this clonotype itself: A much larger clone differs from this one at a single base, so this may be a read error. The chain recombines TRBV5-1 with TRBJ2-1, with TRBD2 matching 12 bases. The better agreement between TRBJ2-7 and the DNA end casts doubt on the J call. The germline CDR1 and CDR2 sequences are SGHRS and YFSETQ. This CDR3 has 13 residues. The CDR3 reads CASVGLAGNEQYF. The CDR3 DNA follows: TGCGCCAGCGTAGGACTAGCGGGAAATGAGCAGTACTTC.

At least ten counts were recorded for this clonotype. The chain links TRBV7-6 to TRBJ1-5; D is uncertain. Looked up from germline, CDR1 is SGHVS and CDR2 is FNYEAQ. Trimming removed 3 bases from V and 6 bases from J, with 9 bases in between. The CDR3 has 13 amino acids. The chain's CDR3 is CASSLGLGQPQHF. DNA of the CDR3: TGTGCCAGCAGCTTGGGGTTAGGTCAGCCCCAGCATTTT.

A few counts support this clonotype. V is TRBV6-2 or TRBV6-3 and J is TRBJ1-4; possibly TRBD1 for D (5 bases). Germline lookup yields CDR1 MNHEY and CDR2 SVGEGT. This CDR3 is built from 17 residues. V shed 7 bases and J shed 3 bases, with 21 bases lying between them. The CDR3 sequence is CASTPGPSTVANEKLFF. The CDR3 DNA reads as TGTGCCAGCACCCCGGGACCTTCGACGGTCGCTAATGAAAAACTGTTTTTT.

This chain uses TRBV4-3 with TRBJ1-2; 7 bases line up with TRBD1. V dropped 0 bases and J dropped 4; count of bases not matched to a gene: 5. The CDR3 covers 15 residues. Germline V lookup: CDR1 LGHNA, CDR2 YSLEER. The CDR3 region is CASSQDTGTAYGYTF. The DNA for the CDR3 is TGCGCCAGCAGCCAAGATACCGGGACAGCCTATGGCTACACCTTC.